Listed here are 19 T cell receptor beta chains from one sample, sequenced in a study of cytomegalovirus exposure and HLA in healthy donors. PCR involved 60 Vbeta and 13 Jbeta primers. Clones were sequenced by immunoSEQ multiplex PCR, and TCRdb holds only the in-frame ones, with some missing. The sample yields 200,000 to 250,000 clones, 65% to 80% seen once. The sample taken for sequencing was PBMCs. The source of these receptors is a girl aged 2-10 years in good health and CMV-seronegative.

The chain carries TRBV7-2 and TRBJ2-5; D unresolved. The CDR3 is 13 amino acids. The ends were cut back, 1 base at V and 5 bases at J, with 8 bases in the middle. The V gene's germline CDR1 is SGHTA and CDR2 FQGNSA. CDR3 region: CASSLGRLETQYF. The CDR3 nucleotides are TGTGCCAGCAGCTTAGGCAGGCTGGAGACCCAGTACTTC.

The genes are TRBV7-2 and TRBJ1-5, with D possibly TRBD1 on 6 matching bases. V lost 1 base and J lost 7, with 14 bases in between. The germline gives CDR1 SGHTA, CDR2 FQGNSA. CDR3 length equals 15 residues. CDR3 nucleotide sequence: TGTGCCAGCAGCTTAGTGGGGGGGCGAGGGCAGCCCCAGCATTTT. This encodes CASSLVGGRGQPQHF.

The CDR3 here is CASSLTRVEDTQYF. The CDR3 DNA follows: TGTGCCAGCAGCTTGACTAGAGTAGAGGATACGCAGTATTTT. The J gene is TRBJ2-3, the V gene TRBV5-4; D is perhaps TRBD2 (5 bases). V was pared by 1 base and J by 6 bases, with 12 bases between. Germline CDR1 SGHNT, CDR2 YYREEE (reference sequence). This CDR3 contains 14 residues.

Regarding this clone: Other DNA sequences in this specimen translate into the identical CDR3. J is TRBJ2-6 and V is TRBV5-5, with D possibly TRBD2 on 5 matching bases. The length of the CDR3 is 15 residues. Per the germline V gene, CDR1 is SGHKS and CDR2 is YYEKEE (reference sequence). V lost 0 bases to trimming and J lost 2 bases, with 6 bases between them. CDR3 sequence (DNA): TGTGCCAGCAGCTTGGCCGGGGCTGGGGCCAACGTCCTGACTTTC. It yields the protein CASSLAGAGANVLTF.

The CDR3 DNA reads TGTGCCAGCAGTTACGGAGGCGAAGCTTTCTTT. Its protein is CASSYGGEAFF. V usage is TRBV27 and J usage is TRBJ1-1, with no clear D. CDR3 length equals 11 residues. The germline V and J ends were trimmed by 4 bases and 8 bases, with 8 bases remaining between them. The germline gives CDR1 MNHEY, CDR2 SMNVEV (reference sequence).

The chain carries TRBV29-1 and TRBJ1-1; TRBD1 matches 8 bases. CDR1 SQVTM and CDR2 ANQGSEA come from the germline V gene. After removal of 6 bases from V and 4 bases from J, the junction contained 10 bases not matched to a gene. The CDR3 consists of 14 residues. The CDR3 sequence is CSVTVWTGPTEAFF. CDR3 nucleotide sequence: TGCAGCGTGACCGTTTGGACAGGGCCCACTGAAGCTTTCTTT.

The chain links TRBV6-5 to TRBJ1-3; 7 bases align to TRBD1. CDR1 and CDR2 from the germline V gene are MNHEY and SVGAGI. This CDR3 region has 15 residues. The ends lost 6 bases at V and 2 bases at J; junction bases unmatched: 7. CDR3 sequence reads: CASRRTGYPGNTIYF. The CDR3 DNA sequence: TGTGCCAGCAGACGGACAGGTTATCCTGGAAACACCATATATTTT.

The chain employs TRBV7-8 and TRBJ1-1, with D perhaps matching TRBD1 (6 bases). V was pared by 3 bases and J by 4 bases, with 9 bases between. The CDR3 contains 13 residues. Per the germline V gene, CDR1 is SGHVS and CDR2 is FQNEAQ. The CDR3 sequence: CASSFRGATEAFF. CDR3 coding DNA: TGTGCCAGCAGCTTCCGGGGGGCCACTGAAGCTTTCTTT.

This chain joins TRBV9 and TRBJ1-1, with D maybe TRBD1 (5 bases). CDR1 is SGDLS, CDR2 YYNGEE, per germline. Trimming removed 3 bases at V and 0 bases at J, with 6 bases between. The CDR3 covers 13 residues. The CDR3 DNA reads TGTGCCAGCAGCGAGACAGTGAACACTGAAGCTTTCTTT. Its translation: CASSETVNTEAFF.

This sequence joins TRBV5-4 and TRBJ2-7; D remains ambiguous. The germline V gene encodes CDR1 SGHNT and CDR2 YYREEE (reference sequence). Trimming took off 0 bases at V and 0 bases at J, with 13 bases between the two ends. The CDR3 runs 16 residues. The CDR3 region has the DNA TGTGCCAGCAGCTTGGGGGCCTCCGGCAGCTCCTACGAGCAGTACTTC. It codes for CASSLGASGSSYEQYF.

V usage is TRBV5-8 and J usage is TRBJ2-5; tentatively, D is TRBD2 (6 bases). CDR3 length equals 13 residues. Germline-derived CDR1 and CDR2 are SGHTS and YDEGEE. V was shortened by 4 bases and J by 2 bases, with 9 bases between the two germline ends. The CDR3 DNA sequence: TGTGCCAGCAGCCCGGGACTTCAAGAGACCCAGTACTTC. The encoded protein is CASSPGLQETQYF.

CDR3 region: CATRVAGRFGGELFF. The CDR3 DNA reads as TGTGCCACCCGGGTGGCGGGAAGGTTTGGCGGGGAGCTGTTTTTT. V is TRBV6-5 and J is TRBJ2-2, with a weak D call TRBD2 (6 bases). CDR1 is MNHEY and CDR2 is SVGAGI in the germline V gene. The germline V and J ends were trimmed by 10 bases and 7 bases, with 22 bases remaining between them. The CDR3 sequence is 15 residues long.

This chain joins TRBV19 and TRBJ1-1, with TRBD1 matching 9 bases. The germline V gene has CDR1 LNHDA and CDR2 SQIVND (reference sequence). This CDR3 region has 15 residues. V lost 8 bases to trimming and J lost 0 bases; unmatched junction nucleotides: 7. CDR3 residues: CASGDRAPVNTEAFF. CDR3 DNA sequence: TGTGCCAGTGGGGACAGGGCGCCCGTGAACACTGAAGCTTTCTTT.

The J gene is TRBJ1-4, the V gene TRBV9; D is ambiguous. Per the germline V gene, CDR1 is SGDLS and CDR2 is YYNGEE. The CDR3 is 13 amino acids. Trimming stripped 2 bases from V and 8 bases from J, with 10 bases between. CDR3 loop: CASSVNSGEKLFF. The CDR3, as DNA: TGTGCCAGCAGCGTGAACAGCGGCGAAAAACTGTTTTTT.

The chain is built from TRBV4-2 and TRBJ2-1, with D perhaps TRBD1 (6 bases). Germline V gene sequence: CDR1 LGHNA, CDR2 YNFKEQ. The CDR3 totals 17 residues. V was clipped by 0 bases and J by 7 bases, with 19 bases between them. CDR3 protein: CASSQEASGAIWNEQFF. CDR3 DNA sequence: TGTGCCAGCAGCCAAGAGGCATCAGGGGCGATTTGGAATGAGCAGTTCTTC.

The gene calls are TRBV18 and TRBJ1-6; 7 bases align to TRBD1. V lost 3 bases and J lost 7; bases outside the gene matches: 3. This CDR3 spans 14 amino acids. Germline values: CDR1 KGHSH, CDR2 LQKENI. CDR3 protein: CASSPDRANSPLHF. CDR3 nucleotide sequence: TGTGCCAGCTCACCCGACAGGGCAAATTCACCCCTCCACTTT. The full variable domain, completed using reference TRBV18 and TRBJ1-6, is NAGVMQNPRHLVRRRGQEARLRCSPMKGHSHVYWYRQLPEEGLKFMVYLQKENIIDESGMPKERFSAEFPKEGPSILRIQQVVRGDSAAYFCASSPDRANSPLHFGNGTRLTVT.

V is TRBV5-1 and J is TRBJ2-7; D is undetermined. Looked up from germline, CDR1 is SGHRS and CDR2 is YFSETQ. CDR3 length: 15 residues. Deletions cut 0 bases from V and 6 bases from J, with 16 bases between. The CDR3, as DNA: TGCGCCAGCAGCTTGGAGTCAGTTCTTCTCTCCGAGCAGTACTTC. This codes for CASSLESVLLSEQYF.

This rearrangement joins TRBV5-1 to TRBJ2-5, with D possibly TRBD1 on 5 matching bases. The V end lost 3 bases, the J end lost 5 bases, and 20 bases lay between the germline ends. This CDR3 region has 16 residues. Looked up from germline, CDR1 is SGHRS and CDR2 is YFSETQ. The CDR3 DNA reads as TGCGCCAGCAGCTCGAACTGGAGATGGGGCCAGGAGACCCAGTACTTC. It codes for CASSSNWRWGQETQYF.

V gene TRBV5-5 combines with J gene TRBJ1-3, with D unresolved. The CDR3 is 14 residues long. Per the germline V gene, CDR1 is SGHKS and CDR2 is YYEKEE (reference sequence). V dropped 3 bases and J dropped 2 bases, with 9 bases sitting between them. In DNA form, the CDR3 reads TGTGCCAGCAGCTACCGAGGCGCTGGAAACACCATATATTTT. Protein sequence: CASSYRGAGNTIYF.